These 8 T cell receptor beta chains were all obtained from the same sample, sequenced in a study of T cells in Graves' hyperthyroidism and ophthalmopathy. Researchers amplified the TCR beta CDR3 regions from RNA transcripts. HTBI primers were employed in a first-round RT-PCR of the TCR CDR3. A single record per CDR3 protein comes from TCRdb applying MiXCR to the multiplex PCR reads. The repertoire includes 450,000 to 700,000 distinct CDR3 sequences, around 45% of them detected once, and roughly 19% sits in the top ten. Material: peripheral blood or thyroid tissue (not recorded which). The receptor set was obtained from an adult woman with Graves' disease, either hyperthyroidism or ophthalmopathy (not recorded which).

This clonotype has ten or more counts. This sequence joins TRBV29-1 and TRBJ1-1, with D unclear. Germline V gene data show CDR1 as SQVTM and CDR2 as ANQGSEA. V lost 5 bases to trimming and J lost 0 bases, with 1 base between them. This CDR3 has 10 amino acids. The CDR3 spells CSVLNTEAFF. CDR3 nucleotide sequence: TGCAGCGTTTTGAACACTGAAGCTTTCTTT.

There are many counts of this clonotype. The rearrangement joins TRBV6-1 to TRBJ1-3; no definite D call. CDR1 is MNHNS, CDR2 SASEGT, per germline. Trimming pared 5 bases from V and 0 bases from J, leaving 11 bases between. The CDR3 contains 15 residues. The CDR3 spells CASSNPGNSGNTIYF. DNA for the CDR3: TGTGCCAGCAGTAATCCAGGAAACTCTGGAAACACCATATATTTT.

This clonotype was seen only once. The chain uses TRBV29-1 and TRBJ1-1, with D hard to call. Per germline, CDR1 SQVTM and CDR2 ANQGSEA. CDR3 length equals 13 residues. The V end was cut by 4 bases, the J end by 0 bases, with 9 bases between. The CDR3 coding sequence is TGCAGCGTTGTACCACAAGTGAACACTGAAGCTTTCTTT. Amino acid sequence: CSVVPQVNTEAFF. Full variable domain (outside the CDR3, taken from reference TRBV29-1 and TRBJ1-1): SAVISQKPSRDICQRGTSLTIQCQVDSQVTMMFWYRQQPGQSLTLIATANQGSEATYESGFVIDKFPISRPNLTFSTLTVSNMSPEDSSIYLCSVVPQVNTEAFFGQGTRLTVV.

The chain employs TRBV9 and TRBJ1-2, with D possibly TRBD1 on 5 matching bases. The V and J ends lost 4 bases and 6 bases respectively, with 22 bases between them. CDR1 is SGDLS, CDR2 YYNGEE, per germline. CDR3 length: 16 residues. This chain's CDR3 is CASSLGPTPSRDGYTF. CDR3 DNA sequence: TGTGCCAGCAGCTTGGGACCGACACCCTCTAGGGATGGCTACACCTTC.

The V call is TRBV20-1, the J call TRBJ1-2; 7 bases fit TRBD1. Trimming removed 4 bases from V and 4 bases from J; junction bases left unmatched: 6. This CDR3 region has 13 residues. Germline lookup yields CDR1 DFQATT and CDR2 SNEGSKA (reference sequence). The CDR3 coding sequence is TGCAGTGCTACCAACAGGGGCCGCTATGGCTACACCTTC. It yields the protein CSATNRGRYGYTF.

The CDR3: CASSQAQGYYEQYF. The CDR3 nucleotides read TGTGCCAGCAGCCAAGCCCAGGGATACTACGAGCAGTACTTC. This chain links TRBV14 with TRBJ2-7, with D maybe TRBD1 (5 bases). CDR1 is SGHDN, CDR2 FVKESK, per germline. The CDR3 is made up of 14 amino acids. V dropped 1 base and J dropped 3 bases, with 10 bases sitting between them.

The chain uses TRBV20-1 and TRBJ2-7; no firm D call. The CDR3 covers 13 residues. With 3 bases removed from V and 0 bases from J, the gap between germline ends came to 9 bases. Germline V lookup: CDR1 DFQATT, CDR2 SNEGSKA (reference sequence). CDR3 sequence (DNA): TGCAGTGCTAGGGTCGTTAGCTCCTACGAGCAGTACTTC. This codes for CSARVVSSYEQYF.

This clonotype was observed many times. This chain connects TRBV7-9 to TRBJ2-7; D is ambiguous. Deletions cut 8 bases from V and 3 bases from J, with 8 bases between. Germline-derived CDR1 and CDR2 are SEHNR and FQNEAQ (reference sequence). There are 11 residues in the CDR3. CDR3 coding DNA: TGTGCCAGCGCAGAATACTACGAGCAGTACTTC. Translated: CASAEYYEQYF.